This TCR beta chain came from a study of cytotoxic CD8 clonotypes in ibrutinib-treated CLL. TCRdb keeps only in-frame clones here, not all; method: immunoSEQ multiplex PCR. The data contain under 300,000 clones, 70% of them singletons. From germline, CDR1 is SGHTA and CDR2 FQGNSA. V gave up 5 bases and J gave up 8 bases; unmatched junction bases: 11. The CDR3 contains 16 residues. Cryopreserved PBMCs were the source of roughly 2 micrograms of genomic DNA, which went to TCR beta libraries. Points on this clone: The antigen is unknown.

Regarding the study as a whole: Public clonotypes, found uncommonly, either contracted or stayed stable on treatment. Higher clonality was seen at ibrutinib response and a return toward baseline at progression.

The specimen was PBMCs, collected after 24 months of ibrutinib treatment. This TCR was recovered from a human donor with chronic lymphocytic leukemia. The chain uses TRBV7-2 and TRBJ2-1; 11 bases map to TRBD1. Written as DNA, the CDR3 is TGTGCCAGCAGCAAGACAAGGGGACAGGGGGGCGATGAGCAGTTCTTC. Amino acids: CASSKTRGQGGDEQFF.